This TCR beta chain appears in the sequencing data of a study of CD8 T cell repertoires and HIV-1 epitope variants. On the study more broadly: Twenty-five autologous and known Gag and Nef epitope variant peptides each stimulated T cells separately.

This table comes from immunoSEQ multiplex PCR, and its TCRdb copy is limited to in-frame clones, with some not included. The sample holds around 5,200 clones, around 60% seen once. This clone was detected only once. Its specificity is unknown. Germline CDR1 is SQVTM and CDR2 is ANQGSEA. V lost 3 bases and J lost 3; bases outside the gene matches: 2. This CDR3 is built from 15 residues. The sequenced material came from cultured CD8+ T cells derived from PBMCs. The gene calls are TRBV29-1 and TRBJ2-2; 12 bases are shared with TRBD2. This clonotype was sampled from a male donor with HIV. Here the CDR3 DNA reads TGCAGCGTTGACGGACTAGCGGGGTACACCGGGGAGCTGTTTTTT. Translation gives CSVDGLAGYTGELFF.